Shown below are 16 T cell receptor beta chains from a single sample sequenced in a study of T cells in Graves' hyperthyroidism and ophthalmopathy. Regions amplified from RNA transcripts were the TCR beta CDR3 regions. TCR CDR3 regions were first amplified by RT-PCR with HTBI primers. MiXCR, applied by TCRdb to the multiplex PCR reads, yields one record per CDR3 protein. The table records 300,000 to 500,000 distinct CDR3 sequences, approximately 15% of them present only once. Sequencing was performed on blood. Source of these receptors: a woman in her twenties or thirties with Graves' hyperthyroidism.

This clonotype was detected only a few times. V usage is TRBV5-1 and J usage is TRBJ2-1, with TRBD2 identical over 14 bases. Germline-derived CDR1 and CDR2 are SGHRS and YFSETQ. J lost 13 bases, V lost 4 bases, and 10 bases had no gene match. This CDR3 is built from 15 residues. The CDR3 spells CASSQGLAGGDSQFF. The CDR3 DNA sequence: TGCGCCAGCAGCCAAGGACTAGCGGGAGGCGACTCCCAGTTCTTC.

Points on this clonotype: This may be a read error, as it is one base from a much larger clone. The chain employs TRBV6-2 or TRBV6-3 and TRBJ2-1; D is unclear. The CDR3 has 11 residues. Trimming pared 5 bases from V and 8 bases from J, leaving 7 bases between. Germline V gene data show CDR1 as MNHEY and CDR2 as SVGEGT. The CDR3 DNA follows: TGTGCCAGCAGTCCCCACTATGAGCAGTTCTTC. Its protein is CASSPHYEQFF.

This clonotype was counted many times. The chain links TRBV11-2 to TRBJ2-7; 8 bases are shared with TRBD2. Germline CDR1 is SGHAT and CDR2 is FQNNGV. V gave up 2 bases and J gave up 7 bases; unmatched junction bases: 13. The CDR3 is 16 residues long. The CDR3 loop is CASSLLLWTSPLEQYF. CDR3 in DNA: TGTGCCAGCAGCTTACTCTTATGGACTAGCCCATTGGAGCAGTACTTC.

The rearrangement joins TRBV7-9 to TRBJ2-3; 11 bases are shared with TRBD2. Trimming removed 5 bases from V and 5 bases from J; junction bases left unmatched: 6. Germline V gene sequence: CDR1 SEHNR, CDR2 FQNEAQ (reference sequence). The CDR3 extends over 15 amino acids. CDR3 DNA sequence: TGTGCCAGCAGCCGACTAGCGGGAATGGTAGATACGCAGTATTTT. Residues: CASSRLAGMVDTQYF.

This clonotype has ten or more counts. The chain recombines TRBV28 with TRBJ2-7; TRBD1 or TRBD2 may be the D gene (5 bases each). The CDR3 is 15 amino acids. The V gene's germline CDR1 is MDHEN and CDR2 SYDVKM. Trimming removed 6 bases from V and 0 bases from J, with 15 bases in between. The CDR3 reads CASRRQGVISYEQYF. CDR3 sequence (DNA): TGTGCCAGCAGACGGCAGGGAGTAATCTCCTACGAGCAGTACTTC.

This clonotype was counted a few times. This rearrangement joins TRBV6-1 to TRBJ1-2; D may be TRBD1 (5 bases). The CDR3 totals 14 residues. CDR1 and CDR2 from the germline V gene are MNHNS and SASEGT. The V and J ends lost 4 bases and 3 bases respectively, with 12 bases between them. CDR3: CASSVDSFYYGYTF. The DNA for the CDR3 is TGTGCCAGCAGTGTTGACAGTTTTTACTATGGCTACACCTTC.

There are many counts of this clonotype. CDR3 loop: CASTPGEPDTQYF. In DNA, the CDR3 is TGTGCCAGCACCCCCGGGGAGCCAGATACGCAGTATTTT. V usage is TRBV3-1 and J usage is TRBJ2-3; the D gene is possibly TRBD2 (5 bases). Between the trimmed V and J ends, which lost 7 bases and 4 bases, there was a span of 12 bases. Germline V lookup: CDR1 LGHDT, CDR2 YNNKEL (reference sequence). The CDR3 is 13 amino acids.

This clonotype has more than one count but fewer than ten. The chain employs TRBV24-1 and TRBJ2-2, with unresolved D. The CDR3 sequence is 14 residues long. V lost 4 bases, J lost 3 bases, and 8 bases lay in between. The germline V gene has CDR1 KGHDR and CDR2 SFDVKD. The CDR3 DNA follows: TGTGCCACCAGTGAAAGTTGGGACACCGGGGAGCTGTTTTTT. This codes for CATSESWDTGELFF.

The chain combines TRBV6-1 with TRBJ1-3; possible D gene TRBD1, 5 bases. The CDR3 contains 14 residues. The V gene's germline CDR1 is MNHNS and CDR2 SASEGT. V lost 7 bases and J lost 2, with 12 bases in between. CDR3 sequence: CASISSGTGNTIYF. Here the CDR3 DNA reads TGTGCCAGCATCTCGTCAGGGACTGGAAACACCATATATTTT.

This chain links TRBV6-9 with TRBJ1-5, with no clear D. CDR3 length: 17 amino acids. Germline CDR1 reads MNHGY; CDR2 reads SVAAGI. V was shortened by 4 bases and J by 6 bases, with 22 bases between the two germline ends. This chain's CDR3 is CASSSFGRVQSAQPQHF. The CDR3, as DNA: TGTGCCAGCAGTTCTTTTGGTCGAGTCCAGTCAGCTCAGCCCCAGCATTTT.

A few counts support this clonotype. The J gene is TRBJ1-5, the V gene TRBV10-3, with D unresolved. The germline V and J ends were trimmed by 0 bases and 0 bases, with 6 bases remaining between them. The CDR3 sequence is 15 residues long. Germline V gives CDR1 ENHRY, CDR2 SYGVKD. The CDR3 DNA sequence: TGTGCCATCAGTGAGTCGTTAAATAGCAATCAGCCCCAGCATTTT. It specifies CAISESLNSNQPQHF.

This clonotype was detected ten times or more. The genes are TRBV2 and TRBJ2-4, with D hard to call. The V gene lost 6 bases and the J gene lost 3 bases, with 21 bases spanning the gap. Germline CDR1 is SNHLY and CDR2 is FYNNEI. The CDR3 contains 17 residues. The chain's CDR3 is CASRLPVSFSGKNIQYF. CDR3 in DNA: TGTGCCAGCAGGCTCCCAGTCTCTTTTTCTGGCAAAAACATTCAGTACTTC.

This rearrangement joins TRBV28 to TRBJ1-6; weak D call: TRBD1 (6 bases). Trimming removed 10 bases at V and 5 bases at J, with 18 bases between. The CDR3 totals 15 residues. Germline V gives CDR1 MDHEN, CDR2 SYDVKM. This CDR3 reads CATDTRGQDNSPLHF. CDR3 in DNA: TGTGCCACCGACACGCGGGGGCAAGATAATTCACCCCTCCACTTT.

This clonotype was observed at least ten times. CDR3 coding DNA: TGCAGTGCTATTAGCGGAAAGGGCAATGAGCAGTTCTTC. It codes for CSAISGKGNEQFF. This chain links TRBV20-1 with TRBJ2-1, with D possibly matching TRBD2 (6 bases). Trimming pared 4 bases from V and 6 bases from J, leaving 13 bases between. Germline CDR1 reads DFQATT; CDR2 reads SNEGSKA (reference sequence). The CDR3 totals 13 residues.

This clonotype was observed at least ten times. The chain combines TRBV27 with TRBJ2-1, with D perhaps matching TRBD2 (5 bases). Germline V gene sequence: CDR1 MNHEY, CDR2 SMNVEV (reference sequence). This CDR3 is 16 amino acids long. Trimming stripped 0 bases from V and 2 bases from J, with 11 bases between. The CDR3 loop is CASSLSGGPTYNEQFF. CDR3 in DNA: TGTGCCAGCAGTTTATCCGGCGGGCCAACCTACAATGAGCAGTTCTTC.

V and J are TRBV20-1 and TRBJ1-3; 8 bases map to TRBD1. V trimming: 1 base; J trimming: 1 base; junction bases outside the gene matches: 3. In germline, CDR1 is DFQATT, CDR2 SNEGSKA (reference sequence). The CDR3 covers 15 residues. CDR3 nucleotide sequence: TGCAGTGCTAGAGTCGGGACAGGTTCTGGAAACACCATATATTTT. This encodes CSARVGTGSGNTIYF.